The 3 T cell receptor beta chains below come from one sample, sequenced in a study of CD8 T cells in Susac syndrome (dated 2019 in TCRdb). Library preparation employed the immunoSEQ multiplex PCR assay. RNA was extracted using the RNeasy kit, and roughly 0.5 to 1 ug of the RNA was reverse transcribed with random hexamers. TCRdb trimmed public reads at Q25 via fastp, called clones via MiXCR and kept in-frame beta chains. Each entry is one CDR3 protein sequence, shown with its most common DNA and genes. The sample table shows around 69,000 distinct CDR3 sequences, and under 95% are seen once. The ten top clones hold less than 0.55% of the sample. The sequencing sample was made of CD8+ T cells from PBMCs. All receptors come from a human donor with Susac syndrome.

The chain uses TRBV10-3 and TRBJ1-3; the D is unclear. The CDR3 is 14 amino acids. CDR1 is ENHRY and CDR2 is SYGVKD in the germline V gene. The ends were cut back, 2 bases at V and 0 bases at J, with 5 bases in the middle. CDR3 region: CAISEAGSGNTIYF. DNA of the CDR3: TGTGCCATCAGTGAGGCAGGCTCTGGAAACACCATATATTTT.

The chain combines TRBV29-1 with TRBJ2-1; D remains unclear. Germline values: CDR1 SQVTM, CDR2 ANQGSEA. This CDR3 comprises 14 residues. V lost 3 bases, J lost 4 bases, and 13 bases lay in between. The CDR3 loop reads CSVDDPTSYNEQFF. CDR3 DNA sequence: TGCAGCGTTGATGATCCGACAAGTTACAATGAGCAGTTCTTC.

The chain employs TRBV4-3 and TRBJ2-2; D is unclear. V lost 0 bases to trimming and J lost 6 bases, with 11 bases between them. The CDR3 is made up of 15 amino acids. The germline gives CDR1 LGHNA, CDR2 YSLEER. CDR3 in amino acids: CASSQDFRFAGELFF. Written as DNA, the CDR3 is TGCGCCAGCAGCCAAGATTTTAGGTTTGCCGGGGAGCTGTTTTTT.